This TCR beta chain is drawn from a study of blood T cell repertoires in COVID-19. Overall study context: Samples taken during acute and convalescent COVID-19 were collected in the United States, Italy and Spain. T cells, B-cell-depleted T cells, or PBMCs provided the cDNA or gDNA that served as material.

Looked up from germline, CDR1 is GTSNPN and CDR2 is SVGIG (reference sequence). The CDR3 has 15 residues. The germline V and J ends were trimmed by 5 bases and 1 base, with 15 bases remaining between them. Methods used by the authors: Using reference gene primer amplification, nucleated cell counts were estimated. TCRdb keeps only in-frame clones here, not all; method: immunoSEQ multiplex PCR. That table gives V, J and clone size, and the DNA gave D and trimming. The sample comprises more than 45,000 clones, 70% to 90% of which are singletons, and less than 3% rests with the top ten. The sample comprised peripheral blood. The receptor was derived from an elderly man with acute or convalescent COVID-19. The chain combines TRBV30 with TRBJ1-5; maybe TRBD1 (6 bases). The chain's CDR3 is CAWSRGGGSNQPQHF. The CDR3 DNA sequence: TGTGCCTGGTCAAGGGGGGGAGGCAGCAATCAGCCCCAGCATTTT.